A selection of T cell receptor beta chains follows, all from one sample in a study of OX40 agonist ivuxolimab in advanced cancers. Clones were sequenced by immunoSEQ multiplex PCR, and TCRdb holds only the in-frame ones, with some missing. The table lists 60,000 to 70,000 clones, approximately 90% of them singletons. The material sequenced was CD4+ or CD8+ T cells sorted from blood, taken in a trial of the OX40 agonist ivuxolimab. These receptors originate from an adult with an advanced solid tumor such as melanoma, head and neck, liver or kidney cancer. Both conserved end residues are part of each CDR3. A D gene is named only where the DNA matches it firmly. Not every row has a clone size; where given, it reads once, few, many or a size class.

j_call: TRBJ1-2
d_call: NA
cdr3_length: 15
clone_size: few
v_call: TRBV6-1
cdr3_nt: TGTGCCAGCAGGTCTGGGGGCGGGGATTCTTACGGCTACACCTTC
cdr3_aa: CASRSGGGDSYGYTF

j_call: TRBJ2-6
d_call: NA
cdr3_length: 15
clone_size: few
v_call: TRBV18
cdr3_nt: TGTGCCAGCTCACCGCAAAACTCTGGGGCCAACGTCCTGACTTTC
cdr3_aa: CASSPQNSGANVLTF

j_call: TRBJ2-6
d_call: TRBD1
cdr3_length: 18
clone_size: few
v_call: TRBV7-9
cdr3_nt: TGTGCCAGCAGCCTTGGACAGGGGCCCACTCCTGGGGCCAACGTCCTGACTTTC
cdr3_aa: CASSLGQGPTPGANVLTF

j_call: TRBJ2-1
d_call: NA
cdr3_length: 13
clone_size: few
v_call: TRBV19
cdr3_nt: TGTGCCAGTAGTATTGTCGGGAGTAATGAGCAGTTCTTC
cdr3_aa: CASSIVGSNEQFF

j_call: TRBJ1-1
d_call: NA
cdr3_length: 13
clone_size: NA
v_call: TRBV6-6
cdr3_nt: TGTGCCAGCAGACACAGGGTGGACACTGAAGCTTTCTTT
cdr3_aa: CASRHRVDTEAFF

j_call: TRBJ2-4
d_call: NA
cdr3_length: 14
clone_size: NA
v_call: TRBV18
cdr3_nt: TGTGCCAGCTCACCACCGAGCGGAGAAAACATTCAGTACTTC
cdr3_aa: CASSPPSGENIQYF

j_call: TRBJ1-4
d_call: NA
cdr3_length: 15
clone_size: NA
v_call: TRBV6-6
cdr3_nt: TGTGCCAGCAGTTACTCGTTTGGAGTCGGTGAAAAACTGTTTTTT
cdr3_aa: CASSYSFGVGEKLFF

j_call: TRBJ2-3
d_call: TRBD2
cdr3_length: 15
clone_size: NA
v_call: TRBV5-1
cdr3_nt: TGCGCCAGCAGCCGACTAGCGGGAAGCACAGATACGCAGTATTTT
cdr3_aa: CASSRLAGSTDTQYF

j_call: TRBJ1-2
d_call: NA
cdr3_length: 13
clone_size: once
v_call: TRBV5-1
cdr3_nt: TGCGCCAGCAGCCCCGACAGTAACTATGGCTACACCTTC
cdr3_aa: CASSPDSNYGYTF

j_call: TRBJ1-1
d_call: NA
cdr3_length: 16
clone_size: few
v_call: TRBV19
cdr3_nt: TGTGCCAGTAGTAAAGGCGGGGCGACAGTCCTATTTGAAGCTTTCTTT
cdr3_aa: CASSKGGATVLFEAFF

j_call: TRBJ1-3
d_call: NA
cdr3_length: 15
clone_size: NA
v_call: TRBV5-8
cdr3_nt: TGTGCCAGCAGCTTGTTCCGGACATGGGGTGACACCATATATTTT
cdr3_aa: CASSLFRTWGDTIYF

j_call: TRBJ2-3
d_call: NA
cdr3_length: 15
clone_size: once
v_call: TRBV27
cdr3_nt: TGTGCCAGCAGTTTAAAGTGGCTCCGCACAGATACGCAGTATTTT
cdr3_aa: CASSLKWLRTDTQYF

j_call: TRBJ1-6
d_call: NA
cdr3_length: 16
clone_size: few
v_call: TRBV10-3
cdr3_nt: TGTGCCATCAGTGAGCGGTCGGGACGGGATAATTCACCCCTCCACTTT
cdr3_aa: CAISERSGRDNSPLHF

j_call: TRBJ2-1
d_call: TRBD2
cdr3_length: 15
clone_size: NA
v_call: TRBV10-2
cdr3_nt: TGCGCCAGCAGTGAACGCCTAGCGGGATATGATGAGCAGTTCTTC
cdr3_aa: CASSERLAGYDEQFF

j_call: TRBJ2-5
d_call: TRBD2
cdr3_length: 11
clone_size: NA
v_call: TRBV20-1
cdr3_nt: TGCAGTGCTACCGGACTAGCGAGCCAGTACTTC
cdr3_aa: CSATGLASQYF

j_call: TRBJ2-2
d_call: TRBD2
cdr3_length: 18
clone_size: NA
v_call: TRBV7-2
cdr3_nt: TGTGCCAGCAGCTTAAAGGGACTAGCGGGGCAGTCGACCGGGGAGCTGTTTTTT
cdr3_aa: CASSLKGLAGQSTGELFF

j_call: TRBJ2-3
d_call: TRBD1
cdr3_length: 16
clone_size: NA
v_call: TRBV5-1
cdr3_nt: TGCGCCAGCAGCAGGGGACAGGGGGCCTCTACAGATACGCAGTATTTT
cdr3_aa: CASSRGQGASTDTQYF

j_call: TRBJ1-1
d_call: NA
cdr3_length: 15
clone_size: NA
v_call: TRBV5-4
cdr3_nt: TGTGCCAGCAGCTTGCCGGGTAGCATGAACACTGAAGCTTTCTTT
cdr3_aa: CASSLPGSMNTEAFF

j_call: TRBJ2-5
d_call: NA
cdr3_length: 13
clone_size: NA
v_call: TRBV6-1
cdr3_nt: TGTGCCAGCAGTGATCCAGAGAAAGAGACCCAGTACTTC
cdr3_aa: CASSDPEKETQYF

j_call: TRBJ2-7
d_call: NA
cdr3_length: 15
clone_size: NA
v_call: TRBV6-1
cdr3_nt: TGTGCCAGCAGTGAACCCGGGCCAGTTCCAAACGAGCAGTACTTC
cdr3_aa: CASSEPGPVPNEQYF

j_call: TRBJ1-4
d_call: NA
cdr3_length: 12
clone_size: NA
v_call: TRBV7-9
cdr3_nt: TGTGCCAGCAGCCCTGGCAGGGTGCAACTGTTTTTT
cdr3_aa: CASSPGRVQLFF

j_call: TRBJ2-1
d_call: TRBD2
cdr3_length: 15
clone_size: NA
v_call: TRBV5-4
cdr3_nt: TGTGCCAGCAGCCCCGGGGGGGCGGTTGACAATGAGCAGTTCTTC
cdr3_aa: CASSPGGAVDNEQFF

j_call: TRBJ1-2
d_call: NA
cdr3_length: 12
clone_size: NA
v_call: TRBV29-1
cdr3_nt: TGCAGCGTTTCTTTGGGGGATTATGGCTACACCTTC
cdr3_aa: CSVSLGDYGYTF

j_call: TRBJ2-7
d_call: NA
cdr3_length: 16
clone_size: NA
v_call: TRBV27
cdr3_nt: TGTGCCAGCAGTCTCCGAGGTGCGGAGGGTTCCTACGAGCAGTACTTC
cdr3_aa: CASSLRGAEGSYEQYF

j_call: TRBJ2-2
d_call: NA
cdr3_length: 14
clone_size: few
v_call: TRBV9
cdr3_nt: TGTGCCAGCAGCGCCTCCGGGAACACCGGGGAGCTGTTTTTT
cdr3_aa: CASSASGNTGELFF

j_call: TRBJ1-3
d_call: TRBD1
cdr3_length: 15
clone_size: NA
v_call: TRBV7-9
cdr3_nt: TGTGCCAGCAGCTGGACAGGGGGCACTGGAAACACCATATATTTT
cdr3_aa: CASSWTGGTGNTIYF

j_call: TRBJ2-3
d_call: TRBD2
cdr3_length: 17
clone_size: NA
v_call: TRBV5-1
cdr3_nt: TGCGCCAGCAGCTCTCGGACTAGCACTTATAGCACAGATACGCAGTATTTT
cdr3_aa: CASSSRTSTYSTDTQYF

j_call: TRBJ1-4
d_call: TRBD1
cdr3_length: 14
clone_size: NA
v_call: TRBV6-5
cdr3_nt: TGTGCCAGCAGTAAACAGGGGAGCGGTGAAAAACTGTTTTTT
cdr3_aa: CASSKQGSGEKLFF

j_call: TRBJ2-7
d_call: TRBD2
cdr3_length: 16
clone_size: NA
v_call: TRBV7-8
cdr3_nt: TGTGCCAGCAGCTTAAGCCTAGCGGGGGCCGGGGACGAGCAGTACTTC
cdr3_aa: CASSLSLAGAGDEQYF